This TCR beta chain appears in the sequencing data of a study of radiation and T cells in renal cell carcinoma. Regarding time point: baseline pretreatment blood. Stated treatment: 15 Gy SBRT to primary tumor, nephrectomy 4 weeks later. The CDR3 is made up of 13 amino acids. V gave up 2 bases and J gave up 1 base, with 2 bases separating them. CDR1 is KGHSH and CDR2 is LQKENI in the germline V gene. The repertoire was sequenced with immunoSEQ multiplex PCR; TCRdb's copy has only in-frame clones and lacks some. This table has about 21,000 clones, more than 75% appearing once. The receptor comes from a man aged 55 to 70 with renal cell carcinoma. The rearrangement joins TRBV18 to TRBJ2-2; D is unresolved. The sequencing here drew on blood, taken from a patient whose treatment included radiotherapy and nephrectomy. The CDR3 sequence: CASSPENTGELFF. The CDR3 bases are TGTGCCAGCTCACCAGAGAACACCGGGGAGCTGTTTTTT.